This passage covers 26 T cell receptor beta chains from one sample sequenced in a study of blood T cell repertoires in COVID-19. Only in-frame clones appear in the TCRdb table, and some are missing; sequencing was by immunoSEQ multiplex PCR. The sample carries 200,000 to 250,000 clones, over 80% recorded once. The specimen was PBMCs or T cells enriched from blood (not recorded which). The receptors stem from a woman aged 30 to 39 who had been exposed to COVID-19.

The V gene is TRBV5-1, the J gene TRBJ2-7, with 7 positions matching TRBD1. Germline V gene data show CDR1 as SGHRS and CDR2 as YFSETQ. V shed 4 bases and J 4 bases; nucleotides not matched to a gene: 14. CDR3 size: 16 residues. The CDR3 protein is CASSLDSGGTLYEQYF. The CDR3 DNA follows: TGCGCCAGCAGCCTCGACTCAGGGGGAACCCTGTACGAGCAGTACTTC.

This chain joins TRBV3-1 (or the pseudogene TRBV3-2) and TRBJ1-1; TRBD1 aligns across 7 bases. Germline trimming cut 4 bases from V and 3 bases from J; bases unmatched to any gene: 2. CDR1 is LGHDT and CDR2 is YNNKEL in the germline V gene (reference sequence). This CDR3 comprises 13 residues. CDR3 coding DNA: TGTGCCAGCAGCCGAGACAGGGACACTGAAGCTTTCTTT. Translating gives CASSRDRDTEAFF.

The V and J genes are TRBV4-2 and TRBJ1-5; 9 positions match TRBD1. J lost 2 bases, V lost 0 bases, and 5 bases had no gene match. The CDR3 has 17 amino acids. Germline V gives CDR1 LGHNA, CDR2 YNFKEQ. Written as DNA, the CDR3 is TGTGCCAGCAGCCAAGATGTGGACAGGGGAGGCAATCAGCCCCAGCATTTT. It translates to CASSQDVDRGGNQPQHF.

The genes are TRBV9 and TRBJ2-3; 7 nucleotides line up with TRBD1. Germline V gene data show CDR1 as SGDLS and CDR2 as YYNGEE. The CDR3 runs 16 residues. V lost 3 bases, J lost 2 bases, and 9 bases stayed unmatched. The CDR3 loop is CASSDGDRVVTDTQYF. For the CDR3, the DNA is TGTGCCAGCAGCGACGGCGACAGGGTTGTCACAGATACGCAGTATTTT.

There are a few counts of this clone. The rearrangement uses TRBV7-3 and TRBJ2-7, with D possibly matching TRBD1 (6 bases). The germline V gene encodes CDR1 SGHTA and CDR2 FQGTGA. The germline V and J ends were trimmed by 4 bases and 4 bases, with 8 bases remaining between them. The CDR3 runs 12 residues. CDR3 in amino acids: CASSCGQYEQYF. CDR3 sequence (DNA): TGTGCCAGCAGCTGTGGACAGTACGAGCAGTACTTC.

The CDR3 nucleotides read TGTGCCAGCAGTAGCGGGACGTTCTTGGAGCAGTACTTC. Translating gives CASSSGTFLEQYF. The chain carries TRBV9 and TRBJ2-7; 8 nucleotides match TRBD2. The junction had 8 bases not matched to a gene; V was cut back by 5 bases and J by 7 bases. Germline V gene sequence: CDR1 SGDLS, CDR2 YYNGEE. CDR3 length: 13 residues.

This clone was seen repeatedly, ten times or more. CDR3 nucleotide sequence: TGTGCCACCGGTCTATCTGGGGCCAACGTCCTGACTTTC. Its translation: CATGLSGANVLTF. The chain uses TRBV2 and TRBJ2-6; no clear D gene. CDR3 length equals 13 residues. Trimming took 10 bases from V and 1 from J, leaving 8 bases between them. Per the germline V gene, CDR1 is SNHLY and CDR2 is FYNNEI.

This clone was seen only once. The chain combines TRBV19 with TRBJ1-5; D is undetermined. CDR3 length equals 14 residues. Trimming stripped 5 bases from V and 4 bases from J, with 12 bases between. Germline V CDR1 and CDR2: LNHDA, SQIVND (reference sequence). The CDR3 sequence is CASSGQVPNQPQHF. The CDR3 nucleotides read TGTGCCAGTAGTGGGCAGGTCCCGAATCAGCCCCAGCATTTT.

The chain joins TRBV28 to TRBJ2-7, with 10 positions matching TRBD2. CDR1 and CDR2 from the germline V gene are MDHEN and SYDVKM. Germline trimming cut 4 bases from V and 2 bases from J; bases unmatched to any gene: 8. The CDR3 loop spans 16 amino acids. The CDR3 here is CASSYPFGTSAYEQYF. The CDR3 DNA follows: TGTGCCAGCAGTTATCCGTTCGGGACTAGCGCCTACGAGCAGTACTTC.

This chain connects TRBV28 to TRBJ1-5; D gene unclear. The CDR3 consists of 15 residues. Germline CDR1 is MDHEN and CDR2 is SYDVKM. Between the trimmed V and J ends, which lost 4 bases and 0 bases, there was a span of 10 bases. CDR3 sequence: CASSYRSFSNQPQHF. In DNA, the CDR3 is TGTGCCAGCAGTTATCGGAGTTTTAGCAATCAGCCCCAGCATTTT. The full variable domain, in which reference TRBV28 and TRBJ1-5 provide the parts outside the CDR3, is DVKVTQSSRYLVKRTGEKVFLECVQDMDHENMFWYRQDPGLGLRLIYFSYDVKMKEKGDIPEGYSVSREKKERFSLILESASTNQTSMYLCASSYRSFSNQPQHFGDGTRLSIL.

This CDR3 is CASSPSRDRDDEAFF. CDR3 nucleotides: TGCGCCAGCAGCCCGTCCCGGGACAGGGACGATGAAGCTTTCTTT. The rearrangement uses TRBV5-1 and TRBJ1-1; TRBD1 matches 9 bases. The CDR3 is made up of 15 amino acids. The V segment lost 4 bases and the J segment 7 bases; nucleotides outside the gene matches: 11. Germline assignment: CDR1 SGHRS and CDR2 YFSETQ. Full variable domain (outside the CDR3, taken from reference TRBV5-1 and TRBJ1-1): KAGVTQTPRYLIKTRGQQVTLSCSPISGHRSVSWYQQTPGQGLQFLFEYFSETQRNKGNFPGRFSGRQFSNSRSEMNVSTLELGDSALYLCASSPSRDRDDEAFFGQGTRLTVV.

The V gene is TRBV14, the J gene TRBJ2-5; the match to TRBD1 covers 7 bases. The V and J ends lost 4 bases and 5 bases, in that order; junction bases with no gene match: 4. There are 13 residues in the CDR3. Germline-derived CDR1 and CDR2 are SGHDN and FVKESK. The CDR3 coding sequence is TGTGCCAGCAGCCTAGGGGGCGCGGAGACCCAGTACTTC. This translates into CASSLGGAETQYF. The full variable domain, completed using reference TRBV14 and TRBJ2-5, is EAGVTQFPSHSVIEKGQTVTLRCDPISGHDNLYWYRRVMGKEIKFLLHFVKESKQDESGMPNNRFLAERTGGTYSTLKVQPAELEDSGVYFCASSLGGAETQYFGPGTRLLVL.

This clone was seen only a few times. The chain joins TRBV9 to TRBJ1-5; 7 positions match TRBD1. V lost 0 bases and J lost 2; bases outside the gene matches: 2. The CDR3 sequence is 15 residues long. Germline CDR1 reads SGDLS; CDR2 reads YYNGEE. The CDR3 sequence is CASSVGQGGNQPQHF. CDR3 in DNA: TGTGCCAGCAGCGTAGGACAGGGCGGCAATCAGCCCCAGCATTTT.

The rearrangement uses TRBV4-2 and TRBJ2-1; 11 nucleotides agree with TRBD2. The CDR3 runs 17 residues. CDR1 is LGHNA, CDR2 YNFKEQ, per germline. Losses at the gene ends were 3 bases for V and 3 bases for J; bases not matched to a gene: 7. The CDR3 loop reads CASSQALAGGGYNEQFF. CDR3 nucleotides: TGTGCCAGCAGCCAGGCTTTAGCGGGAGGGGGCTACAATGAGCAGTTCTTC.

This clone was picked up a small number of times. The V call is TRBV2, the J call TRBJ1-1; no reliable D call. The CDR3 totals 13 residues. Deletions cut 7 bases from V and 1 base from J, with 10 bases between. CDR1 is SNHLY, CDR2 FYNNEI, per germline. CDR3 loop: CASTDTRNTEAFF. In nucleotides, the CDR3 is TGTGCCAGCACCGACACGAGGAACACTGAAGCTTTCTTT.

The CDR3 loop reads CASSLGFGRNNYGYTF. For the CDR3, the DNA is TGTGCCAGTAGTCTAGGCTTCGGGAGGAACAACTATGGCTACACCTTC. The chain couples TRBV19 to TRBJ1-2; no clear D. The CDR3 sequence is 16 residues long. Germline CDR1 is LNHDA and CDR2 is SQIVND (reference sequence). V was trimmed by 5 bases and J by 2 bases, leaving 18 bases between them.

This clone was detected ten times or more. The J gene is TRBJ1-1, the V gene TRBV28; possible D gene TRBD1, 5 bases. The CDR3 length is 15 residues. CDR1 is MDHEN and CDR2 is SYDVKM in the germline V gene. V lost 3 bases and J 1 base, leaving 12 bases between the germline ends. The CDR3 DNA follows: TGTGCCAGCAGTTTCCCCGGCGGGGGGAACACTGAAGCTTTCTTT. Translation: CASSFPGGGNTEAFF.

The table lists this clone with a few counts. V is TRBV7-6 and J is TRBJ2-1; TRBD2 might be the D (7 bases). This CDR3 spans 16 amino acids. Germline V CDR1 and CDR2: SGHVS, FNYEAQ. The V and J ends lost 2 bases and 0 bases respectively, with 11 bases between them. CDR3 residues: CASSLRGEGSYNEQFF. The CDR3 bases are TGTGCCAGCAGCTTAAGGGGGGAGGGCTCCTACAATGAGCAGTTCTTC.

The DNA of the CDR3 is TGTGCCAGTAGTTTCCCCCCAGGAAACATTCAGTACTTC. It specifies CASSFPPGNIQYF. The V call is TRBV19, the J call TRBJ2-4; D remains ambiguous. CDR1 is LNHDA and CDR2 is SQIVND in the germline V gene (reference sequence). V was trimmed by 5 bases and J by 6 bases, leaving 11 bases between them. The CDR3 sequence is 13 residues long.

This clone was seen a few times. CDR3: CAWRGSRDREFTYNEQFF. The CDR3 nucleotides read TGTGCCTGGAGGGGATCCCGGGACAGGGAATTCACCTACAATGAGCAGTTCTTC. V is TRBV30 and J is TRBJ2-1; TRBD1 aligns across 9 bases. V lost 3 bases and J lost 2; bases outside the gene matches: 14. Per germline, CDR1 GTSNPN and CDR2 SVGIG (reference sequence). The CDR3 contains 18 residues.

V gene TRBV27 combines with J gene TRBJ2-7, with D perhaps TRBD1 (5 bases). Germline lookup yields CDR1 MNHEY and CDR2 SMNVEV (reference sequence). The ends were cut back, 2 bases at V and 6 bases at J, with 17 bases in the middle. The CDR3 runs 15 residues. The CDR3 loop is CASSLRIGQGAEQYF. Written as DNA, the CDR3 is TGTGCCAGCAGTTTAAGGATTGGGCAGGGCGCCGAGCAGTACTTC.

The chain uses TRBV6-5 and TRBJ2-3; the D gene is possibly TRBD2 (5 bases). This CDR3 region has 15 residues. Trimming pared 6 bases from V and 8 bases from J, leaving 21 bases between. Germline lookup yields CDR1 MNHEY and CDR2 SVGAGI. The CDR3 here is CASRARLASPGTQYF. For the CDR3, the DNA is TGTGCCAGCAGGGCCCGTCTAGCTTCCCCCGGTACGCAGTATTTT.

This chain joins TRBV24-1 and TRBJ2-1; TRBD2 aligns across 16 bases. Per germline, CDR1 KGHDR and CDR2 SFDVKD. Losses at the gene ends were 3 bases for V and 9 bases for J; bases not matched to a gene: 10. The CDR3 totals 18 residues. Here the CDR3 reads CATSDVPGTSGREGEQFF. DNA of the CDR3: TGTGCCACCAGTGATGTTCCCGGGACTAGCGGGAGGGAGGGTGAGCAGTTCTTC.

The CDR3 region is CASSAGTVSYNEQFF. The DNA for the CDR3 is TGTGCCAGCAGCGCCGGGACAGTTTCCTACAATGAGCAGTTCTTC. The chain has TRBV7-3 and TRBJ2-1; 7 nucleotides match TRBD1. Looked up from germline, CDR1 is SGHTA and CDR2 is FQGTGA. The V gene end was trimmed by 5 bases and the J gene end by 1 base; junction bases not matched to a gene: 5. The CDR3 loop spans 15 amino acids.

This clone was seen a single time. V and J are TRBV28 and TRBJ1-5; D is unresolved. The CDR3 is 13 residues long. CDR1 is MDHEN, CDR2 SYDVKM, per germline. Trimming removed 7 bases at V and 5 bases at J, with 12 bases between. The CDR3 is CASTPTTDQPQHF. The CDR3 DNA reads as TGTGCCAGCACCCCCACTACGGATCAGCCCCAGCATTTT. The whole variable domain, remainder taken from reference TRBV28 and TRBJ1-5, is DVKVTQSSRYLVKRTGEKVFLECVQDMDHENMFWYRQDPGLGLRLIYFSYDVKMKEKGDIPEGYSVSREKKERFSLILESASTNQTSMYLCASTPTTDQPQHFGDGTRLSIL.

CDR3 coding DNA: TGTGCCAGCAGTCCTACGACAGGGGGGGAGACCCAGTACTTC. Translated: CASSPTTGGETQYF. The chain joins TRBV2 to TRBJ2-5; 9 bases match TRBD1. The CDR3 loop spans 14 amino acids. Germline assignment: CDR1 SNHLY and CDR2 FYNNEI. V lost 5 bases and J lost 5; bases outside the gene matches: 6.